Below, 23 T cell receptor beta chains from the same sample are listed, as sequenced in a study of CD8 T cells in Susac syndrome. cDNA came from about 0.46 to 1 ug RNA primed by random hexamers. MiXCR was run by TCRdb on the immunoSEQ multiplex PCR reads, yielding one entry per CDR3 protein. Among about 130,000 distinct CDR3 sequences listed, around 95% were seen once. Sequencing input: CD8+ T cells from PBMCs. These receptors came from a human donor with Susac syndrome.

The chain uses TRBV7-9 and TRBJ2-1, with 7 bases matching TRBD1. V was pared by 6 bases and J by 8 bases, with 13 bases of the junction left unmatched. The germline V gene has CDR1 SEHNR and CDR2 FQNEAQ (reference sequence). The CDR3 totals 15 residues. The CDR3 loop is CASRADRDPRDEQFF. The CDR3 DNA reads TGTGCCAGCAGGGCTGACAGGGACCCGAGGGATGAGCAGTTCTTC.

The CDR3 nucleotides are TGTGCCAGCAGCAGCATAGACAGGGGACATGGCTACACCTTC. Its translation is CASSSIDRGHGYTF. The chain is built from TRBV6-5 and TRBJ1-2, with 8 bases matching TRBD1. The CDR3 is 14 residues long. Germline CDR1 MNHEY, CDR2 SVGAGI. V shed 6 bases and J 6 bases; nucleotides not matched to a gene: 9.

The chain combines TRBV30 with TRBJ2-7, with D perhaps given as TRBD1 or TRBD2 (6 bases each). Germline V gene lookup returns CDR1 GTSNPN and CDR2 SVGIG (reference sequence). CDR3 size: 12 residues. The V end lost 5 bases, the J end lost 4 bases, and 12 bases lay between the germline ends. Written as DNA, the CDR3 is TGTGCCTGGGAGGGGGGCGATTACGAGCAGTACTTC. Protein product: CAWEGGDYEQYF.

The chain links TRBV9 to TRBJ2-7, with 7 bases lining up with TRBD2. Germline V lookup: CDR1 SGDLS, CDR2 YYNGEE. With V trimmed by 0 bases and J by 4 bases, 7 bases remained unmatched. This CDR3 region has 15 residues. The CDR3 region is CASSVDSGDHYEQYF. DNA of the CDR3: TGTGCCAGCAGCGTAGACAGCGGGGACCATTACGAGCAGTACTTC.

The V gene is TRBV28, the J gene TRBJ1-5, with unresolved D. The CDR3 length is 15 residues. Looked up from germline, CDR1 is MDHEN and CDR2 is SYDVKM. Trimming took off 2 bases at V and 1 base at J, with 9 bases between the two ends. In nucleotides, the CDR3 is TGTGCCAGCAGTTTAGTGGAGGCAAGCAATCAGCCCCAGCATTTT. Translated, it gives CASSLVEASNQPQHF. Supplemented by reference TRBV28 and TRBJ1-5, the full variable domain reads DVKVTQSSRYLVKRTGEKVFLECVQDMDHENMFWYRQDPGLGLRLIYFSYDVKMKEKGDIPEGYSVSREKKERFSLILESASTNQTSMYLCASSLVEASNQPQHFGDGTRLSIL.

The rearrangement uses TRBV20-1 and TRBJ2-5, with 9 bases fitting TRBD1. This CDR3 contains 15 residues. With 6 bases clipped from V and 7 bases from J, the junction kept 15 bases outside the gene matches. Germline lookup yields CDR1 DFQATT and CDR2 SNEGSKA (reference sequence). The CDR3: CSAINLQGASGTQYF. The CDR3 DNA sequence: TGCAGTGCCATAAACCTACAGGGGGCCTCGGGGACCCAGTACTTC.

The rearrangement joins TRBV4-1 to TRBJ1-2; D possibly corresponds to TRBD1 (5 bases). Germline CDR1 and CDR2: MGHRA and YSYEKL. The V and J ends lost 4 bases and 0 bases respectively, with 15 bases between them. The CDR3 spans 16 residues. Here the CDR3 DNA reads TGCGCCAGCAGCCCCCGGGCCGCGGGGGCTAACTATGGCTACACCTTC. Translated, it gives CASSPRAAGANYGYTF.

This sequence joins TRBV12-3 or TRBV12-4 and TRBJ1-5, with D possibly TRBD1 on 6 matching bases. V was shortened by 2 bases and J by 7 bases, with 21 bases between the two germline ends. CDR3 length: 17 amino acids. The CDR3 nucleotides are TGTGCCAGCAGTTTATCGAACCAGGGGTTTGGTTGGCAGCCCCAGCATTTT. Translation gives CASSLSNQGFGWQPQHF.

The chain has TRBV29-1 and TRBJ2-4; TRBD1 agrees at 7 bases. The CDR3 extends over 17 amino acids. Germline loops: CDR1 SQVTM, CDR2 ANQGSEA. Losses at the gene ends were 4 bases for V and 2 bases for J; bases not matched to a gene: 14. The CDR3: CSVVTGWELAPKNIQYF. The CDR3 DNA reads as TGCAGCGTTGTGACAGGGTGGGAGTTGGCCCCCAAAAACATTCAGTACTTC.

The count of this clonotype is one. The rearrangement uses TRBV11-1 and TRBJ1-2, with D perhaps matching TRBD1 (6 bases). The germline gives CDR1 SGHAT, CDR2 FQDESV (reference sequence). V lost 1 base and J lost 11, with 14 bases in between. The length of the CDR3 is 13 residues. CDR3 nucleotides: TGTGCCAGCAGCTTAGGAACAGGGAATCGATACACCTTC. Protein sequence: CASSLGTGNRYTF.

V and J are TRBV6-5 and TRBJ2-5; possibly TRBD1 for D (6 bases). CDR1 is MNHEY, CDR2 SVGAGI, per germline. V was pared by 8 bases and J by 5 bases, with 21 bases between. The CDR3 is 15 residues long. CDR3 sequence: CASVGTGKGFETQYF. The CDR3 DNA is TGTGCCAGCGTTGGAACAGGGAAGGGTTTTGAGACCCAGTACTTC.

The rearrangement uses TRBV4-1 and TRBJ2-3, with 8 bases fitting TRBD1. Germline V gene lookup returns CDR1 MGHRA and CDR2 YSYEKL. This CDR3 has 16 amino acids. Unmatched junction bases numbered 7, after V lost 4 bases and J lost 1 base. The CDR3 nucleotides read TGCGCCAGCAGCCGAAGCCGGGGACAGGGCACAGATACGCAGTATTTT. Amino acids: CASSRSRGQGTDTQYF.

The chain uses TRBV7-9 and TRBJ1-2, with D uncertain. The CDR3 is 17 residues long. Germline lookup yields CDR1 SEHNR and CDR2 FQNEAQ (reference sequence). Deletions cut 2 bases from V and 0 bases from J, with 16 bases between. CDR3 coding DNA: TGTGCCAGCAGCTTATTGGCTTCGGCGGATCCTAACTATGGCTACACCTTC. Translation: CASSLLASADPNYGYTF.

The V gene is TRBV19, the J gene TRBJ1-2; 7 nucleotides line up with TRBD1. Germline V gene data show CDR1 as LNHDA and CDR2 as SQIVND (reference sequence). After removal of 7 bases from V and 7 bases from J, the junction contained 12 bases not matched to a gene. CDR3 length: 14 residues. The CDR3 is CASTPRDSILGYTF. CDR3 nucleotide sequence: TGTGCCAGTACTCCGAGGGACAGCATACTTGGCTACACCTTC.

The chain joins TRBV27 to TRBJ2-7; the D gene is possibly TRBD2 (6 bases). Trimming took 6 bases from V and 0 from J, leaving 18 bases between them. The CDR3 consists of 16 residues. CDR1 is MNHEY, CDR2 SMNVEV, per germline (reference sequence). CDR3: CASSPSFGGLSYEQYF. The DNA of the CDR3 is TGTGCCAGCAGCCCGTCCTTCGGGGGACTCTCCTACGAGCAGTACTTC.

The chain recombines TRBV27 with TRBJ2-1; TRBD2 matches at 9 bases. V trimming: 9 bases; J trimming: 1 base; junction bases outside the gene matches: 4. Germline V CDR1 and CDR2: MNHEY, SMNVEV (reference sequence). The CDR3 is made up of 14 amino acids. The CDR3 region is CASQRGDSYNEQFF. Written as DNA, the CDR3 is TGTGCCAGTCAGCGGGGGGATTCCTACAATGAGCAGTTCTTC.

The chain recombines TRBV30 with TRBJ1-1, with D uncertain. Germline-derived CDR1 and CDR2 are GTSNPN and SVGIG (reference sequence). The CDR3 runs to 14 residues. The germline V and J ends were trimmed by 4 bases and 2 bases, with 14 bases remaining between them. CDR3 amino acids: CAWMSGPRNTEAFF. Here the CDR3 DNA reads TGTGCCTGGATGTCCGGGCCGAGAAACACTGAAGCTTTCTTT. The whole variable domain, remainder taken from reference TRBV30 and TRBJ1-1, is SQTIHQWPATLVQPVGSPLSLECTVEGTSNPNLYWYRQAAGRGLQLLFYSVGIGQISSEVPQNLSASRPQDRQFILSSKKLLLSDSGFYLCAWMSGPRNTEAFFGQGTRLTVV.

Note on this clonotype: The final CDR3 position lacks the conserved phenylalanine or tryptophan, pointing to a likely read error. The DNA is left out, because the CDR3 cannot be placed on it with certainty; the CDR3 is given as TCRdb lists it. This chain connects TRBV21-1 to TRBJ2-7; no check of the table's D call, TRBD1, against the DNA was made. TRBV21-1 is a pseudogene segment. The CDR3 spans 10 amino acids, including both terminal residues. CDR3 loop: CASSKVGGLI.

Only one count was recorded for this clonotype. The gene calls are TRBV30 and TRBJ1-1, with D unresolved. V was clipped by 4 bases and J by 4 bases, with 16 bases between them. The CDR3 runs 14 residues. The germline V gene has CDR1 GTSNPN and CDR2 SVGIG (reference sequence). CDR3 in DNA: TGTGCCTGGAATCAGCCAAGCCGGGGCACTGAAGCTTTCTTT. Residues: CAWNQPSRGTEAFF.

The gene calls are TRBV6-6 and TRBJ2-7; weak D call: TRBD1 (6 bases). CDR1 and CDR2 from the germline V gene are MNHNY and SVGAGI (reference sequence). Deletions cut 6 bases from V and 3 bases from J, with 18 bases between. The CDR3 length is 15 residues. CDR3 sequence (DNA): TGTGCCAGCAGGCCCGACAGGTCAGGACGCTACGAGCAGTACTTC. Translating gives CASRPDRSGRYEQYF.

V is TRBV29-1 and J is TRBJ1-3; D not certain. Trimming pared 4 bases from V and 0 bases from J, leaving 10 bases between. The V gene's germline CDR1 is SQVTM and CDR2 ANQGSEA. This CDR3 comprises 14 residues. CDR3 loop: CSVGDSNSGNTIYF. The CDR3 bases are TGCAGCGTTGGTGACTCCAACTCTGGAAACACCATATATTTT.

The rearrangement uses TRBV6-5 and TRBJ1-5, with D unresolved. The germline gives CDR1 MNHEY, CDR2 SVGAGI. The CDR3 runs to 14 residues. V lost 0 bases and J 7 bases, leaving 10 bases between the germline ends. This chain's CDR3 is CASSYSSGNQPQHF. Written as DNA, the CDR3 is TGTGCCAGCAGTTACTCGTCCGGGAACCAGCCCCAGCATTTT.

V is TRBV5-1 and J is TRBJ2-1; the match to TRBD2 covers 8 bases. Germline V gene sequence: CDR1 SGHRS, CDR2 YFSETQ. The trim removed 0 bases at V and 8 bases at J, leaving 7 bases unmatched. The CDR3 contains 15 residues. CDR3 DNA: TGCGCCAGCAGCTTGGAGGTAGCGGGGATTTATGAGCAGTTCTTC. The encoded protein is CASSLEVAGIYEQFF.